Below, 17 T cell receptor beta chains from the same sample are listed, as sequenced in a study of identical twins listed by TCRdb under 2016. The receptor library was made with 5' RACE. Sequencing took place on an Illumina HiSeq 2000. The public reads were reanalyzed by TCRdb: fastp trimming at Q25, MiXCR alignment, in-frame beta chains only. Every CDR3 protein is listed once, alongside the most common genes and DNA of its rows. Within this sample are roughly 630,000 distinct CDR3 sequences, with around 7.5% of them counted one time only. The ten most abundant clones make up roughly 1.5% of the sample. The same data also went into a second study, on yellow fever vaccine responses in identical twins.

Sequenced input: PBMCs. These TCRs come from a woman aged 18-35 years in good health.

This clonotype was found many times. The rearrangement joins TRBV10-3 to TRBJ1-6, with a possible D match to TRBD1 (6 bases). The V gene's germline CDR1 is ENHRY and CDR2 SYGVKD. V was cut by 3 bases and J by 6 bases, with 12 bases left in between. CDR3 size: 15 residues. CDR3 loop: CAISDSGQLNSPLHF. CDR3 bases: TGTGCCATCAGTGATTCCGGACAGCTTAATTCACCCCTCCACTTT.

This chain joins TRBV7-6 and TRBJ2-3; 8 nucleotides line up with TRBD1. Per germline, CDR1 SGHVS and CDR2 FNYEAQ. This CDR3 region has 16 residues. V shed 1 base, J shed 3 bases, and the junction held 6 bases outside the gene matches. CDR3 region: CASSLGGTGTTDTQYF. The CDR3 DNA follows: TGTGCCAGCAGCTTAGGGGGGACAGGTACGACAGATACGCAGTATTTT.

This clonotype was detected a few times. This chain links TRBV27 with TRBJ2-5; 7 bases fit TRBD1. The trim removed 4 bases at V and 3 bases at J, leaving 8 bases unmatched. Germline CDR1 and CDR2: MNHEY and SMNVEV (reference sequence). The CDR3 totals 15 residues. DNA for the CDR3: TGTGCCAGCAGTTCCGCAGGGGGTGGGGAAGAGACCCAGTACTTC. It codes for CASSSAGGGEETQYF.

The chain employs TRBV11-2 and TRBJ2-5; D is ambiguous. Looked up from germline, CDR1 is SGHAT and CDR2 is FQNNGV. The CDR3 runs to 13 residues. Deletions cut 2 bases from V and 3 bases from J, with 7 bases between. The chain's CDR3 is CASSLKSKETQYF. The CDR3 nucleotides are TGTGCCAGCAGCTTAAAGAGTAAAGAGACCCAGTACTTC.

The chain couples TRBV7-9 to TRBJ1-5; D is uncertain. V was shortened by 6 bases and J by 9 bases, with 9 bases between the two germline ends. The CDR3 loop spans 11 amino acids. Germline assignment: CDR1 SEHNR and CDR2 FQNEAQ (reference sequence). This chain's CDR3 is CASRAEGPQHF. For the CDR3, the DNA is TGTGCCAGCAGGGCAGAGGGGCCCCAGCATTTT.

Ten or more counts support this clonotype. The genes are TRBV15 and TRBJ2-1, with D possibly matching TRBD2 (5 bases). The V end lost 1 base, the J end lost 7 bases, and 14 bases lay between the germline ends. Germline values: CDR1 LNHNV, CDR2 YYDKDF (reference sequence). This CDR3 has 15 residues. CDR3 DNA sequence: TGTGCCACCAGCAGAGGCCCAGCGGTGGGAAATGAGCAGTTCTTC. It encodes CATSRGPAVGNEQFF.

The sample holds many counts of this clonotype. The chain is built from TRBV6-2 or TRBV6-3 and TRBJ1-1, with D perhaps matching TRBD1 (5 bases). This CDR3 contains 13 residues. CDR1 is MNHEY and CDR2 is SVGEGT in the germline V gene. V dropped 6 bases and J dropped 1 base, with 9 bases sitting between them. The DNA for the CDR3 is TGTGCCAGCAGGCGGGGACCGAACACTGAAGCTTTCTTT. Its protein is CASRRGPNTEAFF.

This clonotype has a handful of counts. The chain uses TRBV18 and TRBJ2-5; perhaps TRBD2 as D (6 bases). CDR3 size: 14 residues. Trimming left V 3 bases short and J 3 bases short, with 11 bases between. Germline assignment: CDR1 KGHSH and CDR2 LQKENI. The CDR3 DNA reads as TGTGCCAGCTCACCCGCGGGGATAAAAGAGACCCAGTACTTC. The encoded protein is CASSPAGIKETQYF.

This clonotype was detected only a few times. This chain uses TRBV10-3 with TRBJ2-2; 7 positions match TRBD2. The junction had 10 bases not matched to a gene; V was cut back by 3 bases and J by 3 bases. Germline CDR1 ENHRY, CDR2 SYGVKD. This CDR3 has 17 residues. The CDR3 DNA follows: TGTGCCATCAGTGAAAACCCGGGAGGATTCGACACCGGGGAGCTGTTTTTT. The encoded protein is CAISENPGGFDTGELFF.

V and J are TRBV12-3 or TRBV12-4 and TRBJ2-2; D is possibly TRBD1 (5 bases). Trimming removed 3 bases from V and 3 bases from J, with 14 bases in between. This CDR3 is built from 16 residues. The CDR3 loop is CASSFSPGPYTGELFF. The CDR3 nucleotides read TGTGCCAGCAGTTTCTCCCCAGGGCCTTACACCGGGGAGCTGTTTTTT.

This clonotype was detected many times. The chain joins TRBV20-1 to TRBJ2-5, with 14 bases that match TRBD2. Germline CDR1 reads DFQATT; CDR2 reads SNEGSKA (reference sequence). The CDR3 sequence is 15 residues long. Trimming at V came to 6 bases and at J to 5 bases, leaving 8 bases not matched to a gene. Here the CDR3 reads CSAPGLAGVIETQYF. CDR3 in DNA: TGCAGTGCCCCGGGACTAGCGGGGGTTATCGAGACCCAGTACTTC.

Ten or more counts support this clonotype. For the CDR3, the DNA is TGTGCCAGCAGGGGACTAGCGGGGGAGACCCAGTACTTC. Its translation: CASRGLAGETQYF. This chain connects TRBV6-2 or TRBV6-3 to TRBJ2-5; TRBD2 aligns across 13 bases. The CDR3 extends over 13 amino acids. Germline V gene lookup returns CDR1 MNHEY and CDR2 SVGEGT. Unmatched junction bases numbered 0, after V lost 6 bases and J lost 5 bases.

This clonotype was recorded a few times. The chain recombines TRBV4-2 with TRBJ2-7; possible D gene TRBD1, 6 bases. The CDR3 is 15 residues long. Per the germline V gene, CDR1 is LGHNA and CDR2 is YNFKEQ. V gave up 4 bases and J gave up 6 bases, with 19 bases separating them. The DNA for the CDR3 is TGTGCCAGCAGCCCAGAATGGGCAGGGGAGAGCGAGCAGTACTTC. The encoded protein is CASSPEWAGESEQYF.

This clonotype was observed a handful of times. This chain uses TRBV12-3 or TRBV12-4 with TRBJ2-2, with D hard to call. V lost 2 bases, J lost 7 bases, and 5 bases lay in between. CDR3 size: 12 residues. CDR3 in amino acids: CASSLLRGELFF. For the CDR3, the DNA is TGTGCCAGCAGTTTACTCCGCGGGGAGCTGTTTTTT.

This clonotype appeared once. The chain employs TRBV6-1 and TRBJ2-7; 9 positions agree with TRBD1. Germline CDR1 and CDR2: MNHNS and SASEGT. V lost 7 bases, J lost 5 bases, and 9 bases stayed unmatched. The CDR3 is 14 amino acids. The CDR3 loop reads CASKFGTGRNEQYF. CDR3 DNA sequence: TGTGCCAGCAAATTCGGGACAGGGAGGAACGAGCAGTACTTC.

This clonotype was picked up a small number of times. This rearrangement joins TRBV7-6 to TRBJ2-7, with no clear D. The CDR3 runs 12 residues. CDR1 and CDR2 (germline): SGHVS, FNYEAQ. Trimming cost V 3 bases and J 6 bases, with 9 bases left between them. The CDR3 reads CASSFRACEQYV. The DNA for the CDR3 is TGTGCCAGCAGCTTTAGGGCGTGCGAGCAGTACGTC.

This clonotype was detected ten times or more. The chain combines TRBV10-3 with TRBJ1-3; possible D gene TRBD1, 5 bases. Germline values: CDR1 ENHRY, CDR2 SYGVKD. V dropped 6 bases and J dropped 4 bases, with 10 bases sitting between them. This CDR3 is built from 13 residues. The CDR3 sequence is CAISRDEGNTIYF. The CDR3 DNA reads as TGTGCCATCAGCCGGGACGAGGGAAACACCATATATTTT.